This TCR beta chain originates from a study of cytomegalovirus exposure and HLA in healthy donors. About the study: A previous analysis identified fewer than 130 million unique TCR beta sequences derived from 180 million or so T cells. Whole-study results and caveats: In an earlier analysis, productive rearrangement rates for most beta V segments clustered near 87% or 30%.

This clone turned up a few times. The antigen is unknown. The PCR used 60 Vbeta and 13 Jbeta primers. Only in-frame clones appear in the TCRdb table, and some are missing; sequencing was by immunoSEQ multiplex PCR. The sample lists more than 95,000 clones, about 80% occurring once. The CDR3 contains 13 residues. Germline CDR1 MGHRA, CDR2 YSYEKL. The V and J ends lost 3 bases and 11 bases, in that order; junction bases with no gene match: 9. While unrecorded immune exposures were likely, the donors were nominally healthy when sampled. Material for sequencing was PBMCs. The rearrangement uses TRBV4-1 and TRBJ1-1; 7 nucleotides line up with TRBD1. The sequence was collected from a woman aged 40 to 49 in good health and CMV-seropositive. The CDR3 loop reads CASSQTGSETAFF. CDR3 DNA: TGCGCCAGCAGCCAGACAGGGTCTGAAACGGCTTTCTTT.